These T cell receptor beta chains were read from a single sample in a study of memory CD4+ T cells and cytomegalovirus serostatus. Some clones are missing from TCRdb's copy, which holds only in-frame ones; the method was immunoSEQ multiplex PCR. This repertoire shows 55,000 or so clones, around 83% found once; its top ten account for 1.5% to 2%. Material: memory CD4+ T cells from blood. Receptors originate from an adult in good health and CMV-seropositive. The CDR3 runs from the conserved cysteine through the conserved F or W. D genes are given only for firm matches. Size values are once, few and many counts, or a class for expanded clones, and some rows have none.

clone_size	v_call	j_call	d_call	cdr3_nt	cdr3_aa
.	TRBV12-5	TRBJ2-1	TRBD2	TGTGCTAGTGGGATGGGAGGGCCGTACAATGAGCAGTTCTTC	CASGMGGPYNEQFF
.	TRBV7-2	TRBJ1-5	.	TGTGCCAGCAGCTTAGGATCTGGGACGGATGGTAAGCATTTT	CASSLGSGTDGKHF
.	TRBV18	TRBJ1-1	.	TGTGCCAGCTCACCCCGGCCGTTGAAATCCACTGAAGCTTTCTTT	CASSPRPLKSTEAFF
few	TRBV4-3	TRBJ1-1	TRBD1	TGCGCCAGCAGCCAAGACCCACAGGGGGCGAACACTGAAGCTTTCTTT	CASSQDPQGANTEAFF
.	TRBV7-6	TRBJ1-1	.	TGTGCCAGCAGCCCCCAGGACGGCGAGGAAGCTTTCTTT	CASSPQDGEEAFF
.	TRBV6-6	TRBJ2-3	TRBD2	TGTGCCAGCCGCGGGACTAGTGGGGGTGGGACGCAGTATTTT	CASRGTSGGGTQYF
.	TRBV9	TRBJ1-5	.	TGTGCCAGCAGCCCGTGGGCCTCCAATCAGCCCCAGCATTTT	CASSPWASNQPQHF
.	TRBV2	TRBJ2-7	TRBD2	TGTGCCAGCAGTCTTGGACTAGCGGTCTACGAGCAGTACTTC	CASSLGLAVYEQYF
.	TRBV4-3	TRBJ1-6	.	TGCGCCAGCAGCCCCCGCGCCACAGGAACTAATTCACCCCTCCACTTT	CASSPRATGTNSPLHF
.	TRBV4-2	TRBJ2-7	.	TGTGCCAGCAGCCAAGAAGGTCAGGGCCGATACGAGCAGTACTTC	CASSQEGQGRYEQYF
.	TRBV2	TRBJ2-1	TRBD1	TGTGCCAGCAGTGAAGCTTCGGGACAGGGAAACAATGAGCAGTTCTTC	CASSEASGQGNNEQFF
.	TRBV7-9	TRBJ2-7	.	TGTGCCAGCAGTTTTCCGACGGATACCTACGAGCAGTACTTC	CASSFPTDTYEQYF
.	TRBV10-1	TRBJ2-5	TRBD1	TGCGCCAGCAGTAAGGGACAGGGAGAGACCCAGTACTTC	CASSKGQGETQYF
.	TRBV18	TRBJ2-7	TRBD1	TGTGCCAGCTCACACCGACAGGGATACTACGAGCAGTACTTC	CASSHRQGYYEQYF
.	TRBV28	TRBJ1-1	.	TGTGCCAGCACCGTCGGGACCCTTAGGACTGAAGCTTTCTTT	CASTVGTLRTEAFF
.	TRBV5-1	TRBJ1-2	TRBD1	TGCGCCAGCACCTTTACCGGGACAGGGGGCCGTGGCTACACCTTC	CASTFTGTGGRGYTF
.	TRBV18	TRBJ1-4	.	TGTGCCAGCTCACGGGGGGCAAGTGAAAAACTGTTTTTT	CASSRGASEKLFF
.	TRBV7-2	TRBJ2-7	TRBD2	TGTGCCAGCAGCTTTTTGCCGGGACTAGCGGCCTACGAGCAGTACTTC	CASSFLPGLAAYEQYF
.	TRBV25-1	TRBJ2-1	TRBD2	TGTGCCAGCAGTTACTCAAGCGGGGGGGCCGGGGATGAGCAGTTCTTC	CASSYSSGGAGDEQFF
.	TRBV2	TRBJ2-1	TRBD1	TGTGCCAGCAGTTATGTCCGGGACAGGGAGCAGAATGAGCAGTTCTTC	CASSYVRDREQNEQFF
.	TRBV7-8	TRBJ2-2	TRBD2	TGTGCCAGCAGCCCCATCCGGGGGGGCGCGGGGGAGCTGTTTTTT	CASSPIRGGAGELFF
.	TRBV2	TRBJ2-5	.	TGTGCCAGCAGTGAAAATTTGGGGATGGAGACCCAGTACTTC	CASSENLGMETQYF
.	TRBV7-2	TRBJ2-6	.	TGTGCCAGCAGCTTAGTACAGGCTGGGGCCAACGTCCTGACTTTC	CASSLVQAGANVLTF
.	TRBV12-5	TRBJ1-1	.	TGTGCTAGTGGTTTGTCCCGGGGGTCGGGGGGCATCACTGAAGCTTTCTTT	CASGLSRGSGGITEAFF
once	TRBV2	TRBJ1-5	.	TGTGCCAGCGTGGGCGGGGGGCGAAATCAGCCCCAGCATTTT	CASVGGGRNQPQHF
.	TRBV7-2	TRBJ1-2	.	TGTGCCAGCAGCTTAGTGAGGGATATCCATGGCTACACCTTC	CASSLVRDIHGYTF
.	TRBV15	TRBJ1-3	.	TGTGCCACCAGCAGAGGCACAGGGCCTGGAAACACCATATATTTT	CATSRGTGPGNTIYF
.	TRBV5-1	TRBJ1-1	.	TGCGCCAGCAGCTCCCGGACAGCGGACACTGAAGCTTTCTTT	CASSSRTADTEAFF
.	TRBV6-5	TRBJ1-2	.	TGTGCCAGCAGGGGGGTTAACGGGGAGGCTGGCTACACCTTC	CASRGVNGEAGYTF
few	TRBV7-2	TRBJ2-1	.	TGTGCCAGCAGCAAGGTCGGGACCTACAATGAGCAGTTCTTC	CASSKVGTYNEQFF
.	TRBV7-2	TRBJ2-7	.	TGTGCCAGCAGCCCTACTAGGGACTTGTCCTACGAGCAGTACTTC	CASSPTRDLSYEQYF
.	TRBV7-9	TRBJ2-4	.	TGTGCCCCCGTGGTTCCCAGCGGGCCCGTAAGTCCCAAAAACATTCAGTACTTC	CAPVVPSGPVSPKNIQYF
.	TRBV18	TRBJ2-3	.	TGTGCCAGCTCAACTTTTACGGACCCTAGCACAGATACGCAGTATTTT	CASSTFTDPSTDTQYF
.	TRBV14	TRBJ2-2	TRBD2	TGTGCCAGCAGCCAATATACTAGCGGCTCAAACACCGGGGAGCTGTTTTTT	CASSQYTSGSNTGELFF
.	TRBV19	TRBJ1-2	.	TGTGCCAGTAGTCGGCAGCACTATGGCTACACCTTC	CASSRQHYGYTF
few	TRBV14	TRBJ2-3	TRBD1	TGTGCCAGCAGCCAAGACGGGGCAGGGGGCTGGTTGGGCACAGATACGCAGTATTTT	CASSQDGAGGWLGTDTQYF
.	TRBV28	TRBJ1-1	.	TGTGCCAGCAGTCTCACAGGGTTAGTAAGGGCTGAAGCTTTCTTT	CASSLTGLVRAEAFF
.	TRBV9	TRBJ2-2	.	TGTGCCAGCAGCGCCCGGGACCCTTCCACCGGGGAGCTGTTTTTT	CASSARDPSTGELFF
once	TRBV7-9	TRBJ1-4	.	TGTGCCAGCAGCTTAGTTCGCCCCGCGGGTGAAAAACTGTTTTTT	CASSLVRPAGEKLFF
.	TRBV11-2	TRBJ1-4	.	TGTGCCAGCAGGCAGGGAGGGCGGGATAATGAAAAACTGTTTTTT	CASRQGGRDNEKLFF
.	TRBV28	TRBJ1-1	.	TGTGCCAGCAGTTCTACCCCGGTCAACACTGAAGCTTTCTTT	CASSSTPVNTEAFF